The 10 T cell receptor beta chains given below trace back to one sample, sequenced in a study of shared clonotypes between healthy human individuals. The method was immunoSEQ multiplex PCR; TCRdb's version includes in-frame clones alone and lacks a portion of them. This table has roughly 1,100,000 clones, about 75% appearing once. The sequencing input was memory CD4+ T cells sorted from blood. Subset here: CD45RA-negative fraction. Receptors originate from a man aged 18 to 29 in good health.

The V and J genes are TRBV5-1 and TRBJ2-1; D is unresolved. This CDR3 is 13 amino acids long. Per the germline V gene, CDR1 is SGHRS and CDR2 is YFSETQ. Trimming stripped 0 bases from V and 5 bases from J, with 6 bases between. The CDR3 DNA sequence: TGCGCCAGCAGCTTGGACAGAAACAATGAGCAGTTCTTC. Its protein is CASSLDRNNEQFF. Combining the CDR3 with reference TRBV5-1 and TRBJ2-1 gives the whole variable domain KAGVTQTPRYLIKTRGQQVTLSCSPISGHRSVSWYQQTPGQGLQFLFEYFSETQRNKGNFPGRFSGRQFSNSRSEMNVSTLELGDSALYLCASSLDRNNEQFFGPGTRLTVL.

Worth noting for this clone: Other DNA variants within this sample encode the same CDR3. The chain couples TRBV7-6 to TRBJ1-2; weak D call: TRBD1 (5 bases). This CDR3 is 14 amino acids long. Between the trimmed V and J ends, which lost 5 bases and 1 base, there was a span of 11 bases. Germline CDR1 and CDR2: SGHVS and FNYEAQ. CDR3 residues: CASSPAGLNYGYTF. In DNA form, the CDR3 reads TGTGCCAGCAGCCCCGCGGGACTTAACTATGGCTACACCTTC.

This clone was found a few times. The rearrangement joins TRBV5-1 to TRBJ2-5; 10 nucleotides align to TRBD2. Germline V CDR1 and CDR2: SGHRS, YFSETQ. Trimming removed 5 bases from V and 2 bases from J; junction bases left unmatched: 0. The CDR3 covers 13 residues. The CDR3 nucleotides are TGCGCCAGCAGACTAGCGGGACAAGAGACCCAGTACTTC. Amino acids: CASRLAGQETQYF.

V usage is TRBV19 and J usage is TRBJ1-2; D call uncertain. Trimming took off 1 base at V and 8 bases at J, with 14 bases between the two ends. The CDR3 is made up of 14 amino acids. Per germline, CDR1 LNHDA and CDR2 SQIVND (reference sequence). The CDR3 loop reads CASSIVRGVQGYTF. DNA for the CDR3: TGTGCCAGTAGTATAGTTCGGGGAGTGCAAGGCTACACCTTC.

With regard to this clone: The junction does not match germline at one end; this may be a read error. The chain joins TRBV7-7 to TRBJ2-5; D is ambiguous. This CDR3 is 14 amino acids long. CDR1 is SSHAT and CDR2 is FNYEAQ in the germline V gene (reference sequence). In DNA, the CDR3 is TGTGCTAGCAGCTTTAACGGCAGCCCAGAGACCCAGTACTTC. Translating gives CASSFNGSPETQYF. Full variable domain (outside the CDR3, taken from reference TRBV7-7 and TRBJ2-5): GAGVSQSPRYKVTKRGQDVTLRCDPISSHATLYWYQQALGQGPEFLTYFNYEAQPDKSGLPSDRFSAERPEGSISTLTIQRTEQRDSAMYRCASSFNGSPETQYFGPGTRLLVL.

Comment on this clone: This CDR3 is also generated by other DNA sequences in the sample. This chain connects TRBV7-2 to TRBJ2-3, with D uncertain. Germline CDR1 is SGHTA and CDR2 is FQGNSA. CDR3 length equals 12 residues. Trimming cost V 3 bases and J 5 bases, with 6 bases left between them. CDR3 protein: CASSFQRDTQYF. The CDR3 DNA reads TGTGCCAGCAGCTTTCAGAGAGATACGCAGTATTTT.

This clone appeared a single time. This sequence joins TRBV18 and TRBJ1-1; 8 bases agree with TRBD1. From germline, CDR1 is KGHSH and CDR2 LQKENI. CDR3 length: 14 residues. V was clipped by 5 bases and J by 5 bases; unmatched bases: 7. CDR3 region: CASSKTGARTEAFF. The CDR3 DNA reads TGTGCCAGCTCAAAGACAGGGGCGAGGACTGAAGCTTTCTTT.

Turning to this clone: This may come from a read error, since a much larger clone is one base off. The V and J genes are TRBV30 and TRBJ2-2; 11 bases are shared with TRBD2. The CDR3 extends over 15 amino acids. CDR1 is GTSNPN and CDR2 is SVGIG in the germline V gene (reference sequence). V gave up 3 bases and J gave up 5 bases; unmatched junction bases: 5. This chain's CDR3 is CAWRRLAGGTGELFF. CDR3 bases: TGTGCCTGGAGGCGTTTAGCGGGGGGGACCGGGGAGCTGTTTTTT.

This clone has a handful of counts. This chain connects TRBV13 to TRBJ2-7; D is undetermined. The CDR3 is made up of 12 amino acids. V lost 5 bases and J 1 base, leaving 6 bases between the germline ends. Per the germline V gene, CDR1 is PRHDT and CDR2 is FYEKMQ (reference sequence). The CDR3 spells CASSRNSYEQYF. The DNA of the CDR3 is TGTGCCAGCAGCCGGAATTCCTACGAGCAGTACTTC.

The genes are TRBV29-1 and TRBJ2-3, with D unresolved. The V and J ends lost 1 base and 6 bases respectively, with 11 bases between them. Germline lookup yields CDR1 SQVTM and CDR2 ANQGSEA. The CDR3 has 13 amino acids. The CDR3 spells CSVEGGTRDTQYF. The CDR3 DNA is TGCAGCGTTGAAGGAGGAACCCGGGATACGCAGTATTTT.